This T cell receptor beta chain was captured by sequencing in a study of chemoradiotherapy in HPV16-positive cancers. This table comes from immunoSEQ multiplex PCR, and its TCRdb copy is limited to in-frame clones, with some not included. The sample lists roughly 34,000 clones, around 86% seen once, with under 2.5% in the top ten. Trimming cost V 7 bases and J 4 bases, with 14 bases left between them. The CDR3 extends over 15 amino acids. Germline CDR1 reads MNHNS; CDR2 reads SASEGT. The chain recombines TRBV6-1 with TRBJ1-6; D is ambiguous. The sequence was obtained from a human donor with HPV-associated anogenital cancer. The specimen was blood, collected from a patient who underwent chemoradiotherapy. CDR3 sequence (DNA): TGTGCCAGCAAAGGATTGCCCCTTTATAATTCACCCCTCCACTTT. Its protein product is CASKGLPLYNSPLHF.